These 11 T cell receptor beta chains were all obtained from the same sample, sequenced in a study of blood T cells in healthy people across ages. With a J-beta primer mix and a sample-barcoded 5' primer, a second PCR ran about 7 to 12 cycles. TCRdb analysed the 5' RACE reads with MiXCR anew, one entry per CDR3 protein. The sample consists of around 710,000 distinct CDR3 sequences, about 40% of them appearing once. The specimen sequenced was blood. The receptors stem from an older woman in good health.

This clonotype was counted only a few times. The genes are TRBV5-6 and TRBJ2-1, with D possibly being TRBD2 (6 bases). V was pared by 0 bases and J by 2 bases, with 12 bases between. The CDR3 is made up of 16 amino acids. The V gene's germline CDR1 is SGHDT and CDR2 YYEEEE. CDR3 DNA sequence: TGTGCCAGCAGCTTGGAACCAGCGGGCACCTACAATGAGCAGTTCTTC. This codes for CASSLEPAGTYNEQFF.

In this sample, this clonotype turned up a few times. The chain links TRBV20-1 to TRBJ2-2, with D unresolved. V lost 2 bases and J 0 bases, leaving 7 bases between the germline ends. The CDR3 has 14 amino acids. The germline CDR1 and CDR2 sequences are DFQATT and SNEGSKA (reference sequence). CDR3 coding DNA: TGCAGTGCTAGAAGTGGATCGAACACCGGGGAGCTGTTTTTT. This codes for CSARSGSNTGELFF.

This clonotype was seen just once. A read error is possible here, since a much larger clone lies one base away. This chain joins TRBV7-3 and TRBJ2-1; D possibly corresponds to TRBD2 (6 bases). The DNA end lines up better with TRBJ2-7; the J call may be wrong. There are 14 residues in the CDR3. CDR1 is SGHTA, CDR2 FQGTGA, per germline. CDR3 DNA: TGTGCCAGCAGCGTGGACTATTCCTACAATGAGCAGTACTTC. Its translation: CASSVDYSYNEQYF.

This clonotype has a handful of counts. This chain links TRBV3-1 with TRBJ2-7; 14 bases line up with TRBD2. With 5 bases clipped from V and 6 bases from J, the junction kept 6 bases outside the gene matches. In germline, CDR1 is LGHDT, CDR2 YNNKEL (reference sequence). The CDR3 is 15 amino acids. The DNA of the CDR3 is TGTGCCAGCAGCTACGGGACTAGCGGGGGTCGCGAGCAGTACTTC. Its translation: CASSYGTSGGREQYF.

This clonotype has ten or more counts. The chain uses TRBV5-1 and TRBJ1-2; D is ambiguous. Germline values: CDR1 SGHRS, CDR2 YFSETQ. Trimming removed 4 bases at V and 6 bases at J, with 13 bases between. The CDR3 is 13 residues long. The CDR3 nucleotides are TGCGCCAGCAGCGTGGCCGAGGGAGATGGCTACACCTTC. Protein: CASSVAEGDGYTF.

CDR3 DNA sequence: TGTGCCAGCAGCCAAAGCGTGGGGGATACGCAGTATTTT. Its translation: CASSQSVGDTQYF. This chain uses TRBV3-1 with TRBJ2-3; D is undetermined. Deletions cut 2 bases from V and 6 bases from J, with 9 bases between. Germline-derived CDR1 and CDR2 are LGHDT and YNNKEL (reference sequence). This CDR3 has 13 amino acids.

The J gene is TRBJ2-5, the V gene TRBV6-2 or TRBV6-3; 10 nucleotides match TRBD2. Germline CDR1 and CDR2: MNHEY and SVGEGT. This CDR3 is 14 amino acids long. With V trimmed by 7 bases and J by 11 bases, 13 bases remained unmatched. The CDR3 DNA sequence: TGTGCCAGCAAAGTACTAGCGGGACCCAATGAACAGTACTTC. This sequence encodes CASKVLAGPNEQYF.

The V call is TRBV20-1, the J call TRBJ2-2, with TRBD2 matching over 16 bases. This CDR3 is built from 17 residues. Germline CDR1 reads DFQATT; CDR2 reads SNEGSKA (reference sequence). The V gene end was trimmed by 5 bases and the J gene end by 1 base; junction bases not matched to a gene: 4. CDR3 bases: TGCAGTGCTCTAGGGACTAGCGGGAGGGTGAACACCGGGGAGCTGTTTTTT. Translation gives CSALGTSGRVNTGELFF.

The V call is TRBV14, the J call TRBJ2-7; 10 bases line up with TRBD1. Germline V gives CDR1 SGHDN, CDR2 FVKESK. V shed 1 base, J shed 3 bases, and the junction held 6 bases outside the gene matches. The CDR3 is made up of 16 amino acids. The CDR3 sequence is CASSQVTGQGLYEQYF. CDR3 in DNA: TGTGCCAGCAGCCAAGTCACGGGACAGGGGCTCTACGAGCAGTACTTC.

The chain links TRBV29-1 to TRBJ2-1; D uncertain. Trimming pared 7 bases from V and 1 base from J, leaving 11 bases between. Per germline, CDR1 SQVTM and CDR2 ANQGSEA. The CDR3 totals 13 residues. The CDR3 sequence: CSAYSASYNEQFF. The CDR3 DNA sequence: TGCAGCGCTTACTCCGCGTCCTACAATGAGCAGTTCTTC.

The chain joins TRBV20-1 to TRBJ2-3, with a weak D call TRBD1 (7 bases). Germline assignment: CDR1 DFQATT and CDR2 SNEGSKA (reference sequence). CDR3 length equals 15 residues. V lost 0 bases and J lost 3, with 13 bases in between. CDR3: CSARDSGDRTDTQYF. For the CDR3, the DNA is TGCAGTGCTAGAGACTCGGGGGACAGAACAGATACGCAGTATTTT.